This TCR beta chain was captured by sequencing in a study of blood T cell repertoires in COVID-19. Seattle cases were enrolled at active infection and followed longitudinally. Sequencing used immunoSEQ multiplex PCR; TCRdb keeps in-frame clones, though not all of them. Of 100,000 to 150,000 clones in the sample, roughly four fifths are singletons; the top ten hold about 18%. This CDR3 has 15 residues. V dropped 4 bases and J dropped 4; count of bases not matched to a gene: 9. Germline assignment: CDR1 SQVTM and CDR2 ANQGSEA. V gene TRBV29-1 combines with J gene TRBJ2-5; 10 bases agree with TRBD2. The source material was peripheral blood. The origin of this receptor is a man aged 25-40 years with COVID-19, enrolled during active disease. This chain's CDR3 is CSVALLAGEGETQYF. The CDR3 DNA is TGCAGCGTTGCCCTGCTAGCGGGAGAAGGAGAGACCCAGTACTTC.